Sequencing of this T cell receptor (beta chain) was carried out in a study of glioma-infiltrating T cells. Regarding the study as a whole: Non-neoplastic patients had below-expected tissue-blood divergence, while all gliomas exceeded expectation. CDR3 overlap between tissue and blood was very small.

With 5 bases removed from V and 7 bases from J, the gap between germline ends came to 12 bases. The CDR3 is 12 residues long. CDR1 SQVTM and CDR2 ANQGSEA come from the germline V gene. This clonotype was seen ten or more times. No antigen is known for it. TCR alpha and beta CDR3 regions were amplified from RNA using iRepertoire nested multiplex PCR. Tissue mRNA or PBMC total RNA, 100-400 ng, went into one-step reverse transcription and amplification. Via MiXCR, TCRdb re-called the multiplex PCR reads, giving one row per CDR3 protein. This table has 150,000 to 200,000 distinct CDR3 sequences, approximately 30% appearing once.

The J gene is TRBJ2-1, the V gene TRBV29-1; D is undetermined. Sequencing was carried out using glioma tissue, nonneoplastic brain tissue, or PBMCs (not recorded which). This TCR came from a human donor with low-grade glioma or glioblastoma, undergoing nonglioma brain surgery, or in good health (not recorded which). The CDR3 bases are TGCAGCGTTCGGGTCACAAGGAATGAGCAGTTCTTC. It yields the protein CSVRVTRNEQFF.